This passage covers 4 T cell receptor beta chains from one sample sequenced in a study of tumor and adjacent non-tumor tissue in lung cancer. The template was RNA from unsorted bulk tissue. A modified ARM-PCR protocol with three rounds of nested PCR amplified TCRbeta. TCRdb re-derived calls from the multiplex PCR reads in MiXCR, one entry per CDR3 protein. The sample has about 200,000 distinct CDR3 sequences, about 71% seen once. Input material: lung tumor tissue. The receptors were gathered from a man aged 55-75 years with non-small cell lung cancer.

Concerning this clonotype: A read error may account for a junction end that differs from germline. The CDR3 reads CASNQGTSSYEQYF. The CDR3 DNA follows: TGTGCCAGCAACCAAGGGACTAGCTCCTACGAACAGTACTTC. The chain carries TRBV4-2 and TRBJ2-7; 9 bases map to TRBD2. The CDR3 sequence is 14 residues long. The V gene's germline CDR1 is LGHNA and CDR2 YNFKEQ.

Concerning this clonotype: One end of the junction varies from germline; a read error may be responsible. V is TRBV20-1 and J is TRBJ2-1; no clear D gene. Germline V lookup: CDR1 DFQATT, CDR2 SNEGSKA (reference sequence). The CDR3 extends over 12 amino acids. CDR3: CSARSLEYEKFF. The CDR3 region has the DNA TGCAGTGCTAGATCCCTGGAGTATGAGAAGTTCTTC.

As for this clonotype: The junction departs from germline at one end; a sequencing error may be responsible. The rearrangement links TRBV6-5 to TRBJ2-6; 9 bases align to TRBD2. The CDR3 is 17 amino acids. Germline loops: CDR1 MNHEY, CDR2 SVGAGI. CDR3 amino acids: CASSLAGANSGANVLTF. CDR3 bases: TGTGCCAGCAGTTTAGCGGGGGCCAACTCTGGGGCCAACGTCCTGACTTTT.

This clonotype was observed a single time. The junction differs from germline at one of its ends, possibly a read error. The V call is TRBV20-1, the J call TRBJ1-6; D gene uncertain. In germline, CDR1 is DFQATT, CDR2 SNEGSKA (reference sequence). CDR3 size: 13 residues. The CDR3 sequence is CSALPGPNSPFQF. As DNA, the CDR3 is TGCAGTGCCCTGCCGGGCCCTAATTCACCCTTCCAGTTT.